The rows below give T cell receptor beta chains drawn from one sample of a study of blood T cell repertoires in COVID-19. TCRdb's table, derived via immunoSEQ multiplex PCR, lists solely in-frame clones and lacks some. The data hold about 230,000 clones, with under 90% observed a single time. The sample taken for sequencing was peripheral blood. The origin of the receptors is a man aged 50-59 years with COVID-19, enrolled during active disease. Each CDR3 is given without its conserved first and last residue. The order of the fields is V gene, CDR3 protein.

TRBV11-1 ASSLLKRGRVDEQF
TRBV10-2 ASSDGQGYTEAF
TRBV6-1 ASSEHVAGVVYEQY
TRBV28 ASSLSSQGRAF
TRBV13 ASSNYRDRATGELF
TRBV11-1 ASSLSATKNTGELF
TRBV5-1 ASSPDRGRPTDTQY
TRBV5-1 ASSLGGQAPGLGYT
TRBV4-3 ASSDGQAGANSPLH
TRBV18 ASSPTGQNNQPQH
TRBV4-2 ASSWDRDTEAF
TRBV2 ASSELTKETQY
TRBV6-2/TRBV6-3 ASSYSPGTQY
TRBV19 ARILGLAGEGRSSYEQY
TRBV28 ASSLGSPATQY
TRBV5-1 ASSADSSTDTQY
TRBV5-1 ASSLPSGRSNTGELF
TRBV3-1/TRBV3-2 ASSPAMRVKYEQY
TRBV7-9 ASSPGGGSINNQPQH
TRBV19 ASSIPQGAVNQPQH
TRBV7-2 ASSSPQRGPTDTQY
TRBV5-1 ASSRDRELGGANVLT
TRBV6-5 ASRPHLSGKLF
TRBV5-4 ASSLWTGGNEQY
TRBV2 ASTEGSYNEQF
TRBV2 ASSYQGGPTNEKLF
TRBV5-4 ASSSGQEPYEQY
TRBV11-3 ASSSARTDLTDTQY
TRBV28 ASSLTGGQVNQH
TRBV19 ASSPSMGSSGANVLT
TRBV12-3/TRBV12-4 ASPRTGGEY
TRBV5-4 ASSLGGGSTDTQY
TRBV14 ASSQATGKAF
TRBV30 AWSTVDEQY
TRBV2 ASSLPGTGVHEQY
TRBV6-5 ASRKDRGPYEQY
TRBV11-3 ASSSPPRGFHEQY
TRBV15 ATSRSNDRVASDTQY
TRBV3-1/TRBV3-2 ASSKNLNWRGNNEQF
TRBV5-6 ASSFAGLRTDTQY
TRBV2 ASSETGLAGRGEQY
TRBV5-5 ASRLGTEETPQH
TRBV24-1 ATSELRQDEAF
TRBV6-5 ATGTATDTQY
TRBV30 AWSAWTGEGNTIY
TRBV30 AWRRQSYNEQF
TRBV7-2 ASSFAPSGGPRDTQY
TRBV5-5 ASSLERGGGNQPQH
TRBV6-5 ASSYEDRGTYGYT
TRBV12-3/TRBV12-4 ASSLNTIY
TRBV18 ASSLHFGALGGTGELF
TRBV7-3 ASSPVGGAGETQY
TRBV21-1 ASSKVGQGKTNEKLF
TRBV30 AWREAGTSASYEQY
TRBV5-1 ASSKRDSGYANTGELF